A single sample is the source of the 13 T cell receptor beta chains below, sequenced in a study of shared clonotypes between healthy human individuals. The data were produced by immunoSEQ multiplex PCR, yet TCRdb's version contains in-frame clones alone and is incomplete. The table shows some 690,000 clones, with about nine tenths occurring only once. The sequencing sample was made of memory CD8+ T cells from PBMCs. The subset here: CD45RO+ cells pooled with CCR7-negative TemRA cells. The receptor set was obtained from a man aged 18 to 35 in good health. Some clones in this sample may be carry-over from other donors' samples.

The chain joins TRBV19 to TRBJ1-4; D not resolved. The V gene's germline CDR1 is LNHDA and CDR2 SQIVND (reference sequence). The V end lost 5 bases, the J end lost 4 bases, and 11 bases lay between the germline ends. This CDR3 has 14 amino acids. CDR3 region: CASSPRGGNEKLFF. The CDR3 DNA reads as TGTGCCAGTAGTCCCCGAGGAGGTAATGAAAAACTGTTTTTT.

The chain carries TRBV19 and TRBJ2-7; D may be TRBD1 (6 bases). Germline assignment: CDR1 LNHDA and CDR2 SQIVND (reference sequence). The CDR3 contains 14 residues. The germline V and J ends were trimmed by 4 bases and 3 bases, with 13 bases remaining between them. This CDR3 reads CASSTGTWVYEQYF. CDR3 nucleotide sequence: TGTGCCAGTAGTACCGGGACATGGGTCTACGAGCAGTACTTC. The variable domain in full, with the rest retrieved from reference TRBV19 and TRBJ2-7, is DGGITQSPKYLFRKEGQNVTLSCEQNLNHDAMYWYRQDPGQGLRLIYYSQIVNDFQKGDIAEGYSVSREKKESFPLTVTSAQKNPTAFYLCASSTGTWVYEQYFGPGTRLTVT.

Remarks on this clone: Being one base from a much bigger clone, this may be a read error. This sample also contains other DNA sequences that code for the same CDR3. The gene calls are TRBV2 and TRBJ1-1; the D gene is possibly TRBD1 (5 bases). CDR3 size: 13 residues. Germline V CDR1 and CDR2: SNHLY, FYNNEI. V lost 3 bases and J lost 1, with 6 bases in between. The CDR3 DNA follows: TGTGCCAGCAGTGAGAGGGGGAACACTGAAGCTTTCTTT. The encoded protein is CASSERGNTEAFF.

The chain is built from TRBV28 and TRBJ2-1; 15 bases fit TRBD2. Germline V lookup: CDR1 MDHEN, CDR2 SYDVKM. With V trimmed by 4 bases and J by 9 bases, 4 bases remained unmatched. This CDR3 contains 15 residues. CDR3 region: CASSYGLAGGTEQFF. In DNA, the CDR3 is TGTGCCAGCAGTTACGGACTAGCGGGAGGGACTGAGCAGTTCTTC.

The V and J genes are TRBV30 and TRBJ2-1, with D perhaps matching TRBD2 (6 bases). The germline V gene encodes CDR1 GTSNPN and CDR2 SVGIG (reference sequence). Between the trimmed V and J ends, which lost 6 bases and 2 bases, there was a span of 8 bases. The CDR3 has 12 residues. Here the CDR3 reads CACSSAYNEQFF. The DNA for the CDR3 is TGTGCCTGCTCTAGCGCCTACAATGAGCAGTTCTTC.

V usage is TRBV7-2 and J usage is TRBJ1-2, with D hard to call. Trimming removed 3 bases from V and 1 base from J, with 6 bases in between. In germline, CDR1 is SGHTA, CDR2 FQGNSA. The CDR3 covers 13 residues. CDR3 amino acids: CASSFPDNYGYTF. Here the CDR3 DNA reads TGTGCCAGCAGCTTCCCTGATAACTATGGCTACACCTTC.

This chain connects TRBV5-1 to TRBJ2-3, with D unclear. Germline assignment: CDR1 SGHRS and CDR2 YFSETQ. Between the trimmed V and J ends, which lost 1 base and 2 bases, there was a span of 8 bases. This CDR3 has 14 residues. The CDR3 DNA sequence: TGCGCCAGCAGCTTGAGCGTCGCCACAGATACGCAGTATTTT. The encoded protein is CASSLSVATDTQYF.

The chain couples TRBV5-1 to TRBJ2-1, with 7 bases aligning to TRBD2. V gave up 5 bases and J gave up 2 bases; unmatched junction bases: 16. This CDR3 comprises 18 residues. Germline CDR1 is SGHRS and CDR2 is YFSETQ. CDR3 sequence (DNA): TGCGCCAGCAGTCCTACTAGCGCGACGCGAGTCACCTACAATGAGCAGTTCTTC. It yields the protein CASSPTSATRVTYNEQFF. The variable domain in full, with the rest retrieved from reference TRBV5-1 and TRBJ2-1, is KAGVTQTPRYLIKTRGQQVTLSCSPISGHRSVSWYQQTPGQGLQFLFEYFSETQRNKGNFPGRFSGRQFSNSRSEMNVSTLELGDSALYLCASSPTSATRVTYNEQFFGPGTRLTVL.

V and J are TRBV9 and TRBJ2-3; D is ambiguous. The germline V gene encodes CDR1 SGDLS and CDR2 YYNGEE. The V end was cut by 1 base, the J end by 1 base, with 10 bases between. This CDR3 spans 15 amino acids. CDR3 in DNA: TGTGCCAGCAGCGTATGGGCTAGAGGCACAGATACGCAGTATTTT. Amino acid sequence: CASSVWARGTDTQYF.

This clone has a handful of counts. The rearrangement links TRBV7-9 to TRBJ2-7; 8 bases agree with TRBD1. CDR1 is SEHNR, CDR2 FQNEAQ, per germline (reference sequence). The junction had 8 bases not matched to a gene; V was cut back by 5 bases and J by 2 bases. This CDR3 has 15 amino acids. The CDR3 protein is CASSLGTGSTYEQYF. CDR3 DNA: TGTGCCAGCAGCCTCGGGACAGGTTCGACCTACGAGCAGTACTTC.

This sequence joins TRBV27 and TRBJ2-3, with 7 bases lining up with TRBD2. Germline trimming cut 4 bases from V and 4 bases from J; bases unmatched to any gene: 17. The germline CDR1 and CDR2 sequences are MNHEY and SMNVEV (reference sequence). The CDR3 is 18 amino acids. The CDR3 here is CASSSLKPSGASPDTQYF. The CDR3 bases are TGTGCCAGCAGTTCTTTAAAGCCTAGCGGAGCCTCCCCAGATACGCAGTATTTT.

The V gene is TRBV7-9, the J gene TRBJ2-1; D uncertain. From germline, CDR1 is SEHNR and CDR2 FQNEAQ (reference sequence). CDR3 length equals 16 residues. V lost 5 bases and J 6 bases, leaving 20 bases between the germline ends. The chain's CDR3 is CASSPIVWPIGNEQFF. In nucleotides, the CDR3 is TGTGCCAGCAGCCCGATAGTCTGGCCGATCGGCAATGAGCAGTTCTTC.

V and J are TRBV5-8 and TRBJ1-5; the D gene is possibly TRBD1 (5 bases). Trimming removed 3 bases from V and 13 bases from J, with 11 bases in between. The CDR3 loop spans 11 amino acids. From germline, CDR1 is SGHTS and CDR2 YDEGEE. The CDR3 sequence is CASSSRDPQHF. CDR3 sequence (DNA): TGTGCCAGCAGCTCCCGGGACCCACAGCATTTT.